This T cell receptor (beta chain) was recorded in a study of blood T cell repertoires in COVID-19 (dated by TCRdb to 2018 to 2020). In the study overall: The collaborator samples originated in the United States, Italy and Spain and spanned the acute and convalescent phases of COVID-19. The material from the prospective study consisted of cDNA or gDNA derived from T cells, B-cell-depleted T cells, or PBMCs. Subjects who had been exposed to COVID-19, were actively infected with it, or had recovered from it provided the deeply sampled blood TCRbeta repertoires that made up the dataset. The repertoires were released in a freely available public database meant as a resource for research on the immune response to SARS-CoV-2. The samples were drawn from the first 160 participants of the ongoing ImmuneRACE study and from 1,254 subjects provided by 6 global collaborators. The sample metadata nearly always contained a de-identified subject ID, COVID-19 status, age in years and sex. Where available, HLA class I and class II types were obtained from metadata supplied by the sample provider rather than from assay-based typing. General study outcomes and caveats: The quantity of clinical and demographic metadata differed by source and by participant and was supplied without curation.

Participants in the prospective study were aged about 18 to 89 years, lived in about two dozen United States geographic areas, and enrolled through a virtual design. In the prospective study, cohorts were assigned on the basis of participant-reported clinical history obtained from a screening survey and a study questionnaire. ImmuneRACE Cohort 3 recovered participants were defined by two consecutive negative NP/OP PCR tests, healthcare professional clearance, or symptom resolution. In the prospective study, whole blood, serum and a nasopharyngeal or oropharyngeal swab were collected from each participant by mobile phlebotomists. Over an approximately 2-month period, participants in the prospective study had the option of providing additional blood draws and questionnaires. Blood samples from the prospective study were shipped frozen or at room temperature prior to DNA extraction. Cut back by 1 base and 1 base, the V and J ends lie 8 bases apart. The CDR3 has 14 amino acids, counting the end cysteine and phenylalanine. Only the CDR3 portion is preserved as DNA: 42 bases, with reading frame beginning at the first base. CDR1 and CDR2 were assigned from the germline V gene as SGHRS and YFSETQ.

The immunoSEQ Assay, a bias-controlled multiplex PCR, was used to amplify TCRbeta CDR3 regions from genomic DNA. The paper's data handling went like this. The number of nucleated cells in each sample was estimated from the amplification of reference gene primers within the assay. To quantify the absolute abundance of each unique TCRbeta CDR3 rearrangement, sequence reads were collapsed and filtered. For each sample, productive Simpson clonality was calculated by taking the square root of Simpson's diversity index across productive rearrangements. The clones in this table, taken by TCRdb from immuneACCESS, are in-frame only. Not every clone is retained; where verified, under half of the shortfall comes from an unresolved V gene, and the cause of the rest is unknown. V, J and clone size were drawn from that table, and D and trimming were deduced from the DNA. The sample table holds some 500,000 clones, of which approximately 87% were seen once. 1.5% to 2% of the sample is in the top ten clones.

A word on this clone: Its antigen is unknown. No base qualities exist here, and no much larger clone lies one base off it.

The origin of this receptor is a woman aged 40-49 years who had recovered from COVID-19. The chain joins TRBV5-1 to TRBJ1-1; there is no confident call for the D gene. Specimen: PBMCs or T cells enriched from blood (not recorded which). The sequenced DNA is TGCGCCAGCAGCTTGCAAGCTGCGAACACTGAAGCTTTCTTT. It codes for CASSLQAANTEAFF.